This passage covers 18 T cell receptor beta chains from one sample sequenced in a study of tumor-infiltrating lymphocytes in oesophageal squamous cell carcinoma. TCRdb itself ran the PCR reads through MiXCR, one entry per CDR3 protein. The sample holds 9,500 or so distinct CDR3 sequences; about 61% are singletons and the top ten take 33%. The sample was esophageal tumor tissue. These receptors came from a male donor with esophageal squamous cell carcinoma.

This clonotype was picked up many times. The V and J genes are TRBV18 and TRBJ1-1; 7 nucleotides agree with TRBD1. The germline V gene encodes CDR1 KGHSH and CDR2 LQKENI. The CDR3 is made up of 12 amino acids. V gave up 5 bases and J gave up 5 bases; unmatched junction bases: 2. The CDR3 nucleotides read TGTGCCAGCTCAAAGACAGGGACTGAAGCTTTCTTT. It specifies CASSKTGTEAFF.

This chain connects TRBV7-2 to TRBJ2-1; TRBD1 agrees at 9 bases. The trim removed 4 bases at V and 4 bases at J, leaving 14 bases unmatched. This CDR3 has 18 amino acids. Germline V gene sequence: CDR1 SGHTA, CDR2 FQGNSA. CDR3 amino acids: CASSSRLPGTGTYNEQFF. CDR3 bases: TGTGCCAGCAGCTCACGACTCCCCGGGACAGGGACATACAATGAGCAGTTCTTC.

Here the CDR3 DNA reads TGTGCCAGCATTCGAATGTTATACGGGAATGAGCAGTTCTTC. Its protein product is CASIRMLYGNEQFF. The rearrangement uses TRBV6-2 or TRBV6-3 and TRBJ2-1; the D is unclear. V was trimmed by 7 bases and J by 7 bases, leaving 17 bases between them. The CDR3 is made up of 14 amino acids. Per the germline V gene, CDR1 is MNHEY and CDR2 is SVGEGT.

This clonotype was counted a single time. The chain combines TRBV28 with TRBJ2-1; D gene uncertain. Trimming took 2 bases from V and 9 from J, leaving 5 bases between them. Per the germline V gene, CDR1 is MDHEN and CDR2 is SYDVKM. The CDR3 length is 11 residues. The CDR3 bases are TGTGCCAGCAGTTTAGGGTCTGAGCAGTTCTTC. The encoded protein is CASSLGSEQFF.

The count of this clonotype is one. Compared with germline, one end of the junction differs, possibly owing to a read error. The gene calls are TRBV7-3 and TRBJ1-6; weak D call: TRBD1 (5 bases). Germline-derived CDR1 and CDR2 are SGHTA and FQGTGA. The CDR3 contains 13 residues. The CDR3 sequence: CASSSANTGEQYF. The CDR3 coding sequence is TGTGCCAGCAGCTCAGCGAACACAGGAGAGCAGTACTTT.

In regard to this clonotype: The CDR3 carries no conserved terminal phenylalanine or tryptophan, so it likely arises from a read error. No DNA is shown, since the ends of the CDR3 on it are uncertain; the CDR3 is the one TCRdb lists. This chain connects TRBV7-2 to TRBJ2-5; TRBD1 reflects the table's D call only, with no check against the DNA. Both ends counted, the CDR3 spans 15 residues. Germline CDR1 is SGHTA and CDR2 is FQGNSA. This chain's CDR3 is CASSPQGALPLHFGN.

As regards this clonotype: Because it lacks the conserved phenylalanine or tryptophan at the end, this CDR3 is likely a read error. The limits of the CDR3 on the DNA are not certain, so only TCRdb's listed CDR3 is given. The chain combines TRBV7-2 with TRBJ1-1. Including both end residues, the CDR3 is 16 amino acids long. The germline V gene has CDR1 SGHTA and CDR2 FQGNSA. The CDR3 region is CASSLEAGTYEQYFGP.

This clonotype was counted between two and nine times. The V call is TRBV7-2, the J call TRBJ2-5; D not certain. CDR1 is SGHTA, CDR2 FQGNSA, per germline. Trimming took off 1 base at V and 2 bases at J, with 8 bases between the two ends. This CDR3 spans 14 amino acids. The CDR3 region is CASSLVNSQETQYF. As DNA, the CDR3 is TGTGCCAGCAGCTTAGTCAACTCTCAAGAGACCCAGTACTTC.

The rearrangement uses TRBV28 and TRBJ2-1; D is uncertain. V gave up 5 bases and J gave up 3 bases, with 5 bases separating them. This CDR3 contains 12 residues. Germline V gene sequence: CDR1 MDHEN, CDR2 SYDVKM. CDR3 bases: TGTGCCAGCAGTCCCCTCTACAATGAGCAGTTCTTC. This codes for CASSPLYNEQFF.

This sequence joins TRBV6-1 and TRBJ2-2; no reliable D call. The germline gives CDR1 MNHNS, CDR2 SASEGT. The CDR3 totals 16 residues. Trimming took 3 bases from V and 0 from J, leaving 11 bases between them. As DNA, the CDR3 is TGTGCCAGCAGTGACGCGTCAAGGGCGAACACCGGGGAGCTGTTTTTT. Its translation is CASSDASRANTGELFF.

The rearrangement links TRBV7-2 to TRBJ2-7; 8 positions agree with TRBD2. The J call may not be correct, given that the DNA end is closer to TRBJ2-1. CDR1 is SGHTA and CDR2 is FQGNSA in the germline V gene. The length of the CDR3 is 15 residues. CDR3 coding DNA: TGTGCCAGCAGCTCCACCGGGACTAGCTACAATGAGCAGTTCTTC. Protein sequence: CASSSTGTSYNEQFF.

The chain uses TRBV6-8 and TRBJ1-1; D unclear. With the DNA end fitting TRBJ1-6 better, the J assignment may be wrong. Looked up from germline, CDR1 is MNHGY and CDR2 is SAAAGT. The CDR3 is made up of 13 amino acids. This CDR3 is CASRPGSGSPLHF. The CDR3 DNA sequence: TGTGCCAGCCGGCCGGGATCGGGATCACCCCTCCACTTT.

In this sample, this clonotype turned up once. The gene calls are TRBV28 and TRBJ2-6, with unresolved D. The CDR3 has 14 residues. Germline assignment: CDR1 MDHEN and CDR2 SYDVKM. V was shortened by 8 bases and J by 2 bases, with 10 bases between the two germline ends. The CDR3 is CASLRPTGANVLTF. The CDR3 bases are TGTGCCAGCCTTCGTCCCACTGGGGCCAACGTCCTGACTTTC.

The chain has TRBV6-8 and TRBJ2-2; TRBD1 matches at 7 bases. Germline V gene lookup returns CDR1 MNHGY and CDR2 SAAAGT. Trimming at V came to 6 bases and at J to 1 base, leaving 2 bases not matched to a gene. CDR3 size: 14 residues. The CDR3 spells CASRRDRNTGELFF. In DNA, the CDR3 is TGTGCCAGCAGGAGGGACAGGAACACCGGGGAGCTGTTTTTT.

This clonotype was recorded a few times. The chain employs TRBV28 and TRBJ2-6, with 7 bases lining up with TRBD2. Gene TRBJ2-7 matches the end of the DNA better, so the J call may be wrong. CDR3 length: 15 amino acids. In germline, CDR1 is MDHEN, CDR2 SYDVKM. Written as DNA, the CDR3 is TGTGCCAGCACCCTATATTTGGGGGGGAACTACGAGCAGTACTTC. This gives the protein CASTLYLGGNYEQYF.

The V and J genes are TRBV11-1 and TRBJ2-4; either TRBD1 or TRBD2 may supply D (6 bases each). Germline V CDR1 and CDR2: SGHAT, FQDESV (reference sequence). The CDR3 totals 14 residues. V lost 6 bases, J lost 13 bases, and 22 bases lay in between. CDR3 DNA sequence: TGTGCCAGCAGATATAGGGGGGAGGCAGATACGCAGTACTTC. Translated: CASRYRGEADTQYF.

V is TRBV7-3 and J is TRBJ2-7; 12 bases line up with TRBD2. The germline CDR1 and CDR2 sequences are SGHTA and FQGTGA. The CDR3 has 15 amino acids. J gave up 10 bases and V 0 bases, and 7 bases lay outside the gene matches. The CDR3 here is CASSLTSSGGGRQYF. For the CDR3, the DNA is TGTGCCAGCAGCTTAACTTCTAGCGGGGGGGGTAGACAGTACTTC.

This clonotype was counted once. This chain connects TRBV6-8 to TRBJ1-5; TRBD1 is a possible D gene (5 bases). The ends were cut back, 7 bases at V and 1 base at J, with 17 bases in the middle. The CDR3 spans 16 residues. The V gene's germline CDR1 is MNHGY and CDR2 SAAAGT. The chain's CDR3 is CASTLDGGISNQPQHF. The CDR3 DNA reads as TGTGCCAGCACCCTCGACGGGGGTATCAGCAATCAGCCCCAGCATTTT.